Below, 16 T cell receptor beta chains from the same sample are listed, as sequenced in a study of T cell repertoires in cytomegalovirus infection. TCRdb processed the reads anew with MiXCR; each CDR3 protein has one entry. The sample consists of hundreds of thousands of distinct CDR3 sequences, 35% to 40% of them appearing once. Material: PBMCs. Receptor source: a human donor in good health (CMV status not recorded). Some clones in this sample may be carry-over from other donors' samples.

The rearrangement links TRBV7-8 to TRBJ2-7, with TRBD2 as a possible D gene (6 bases). The CDR3 is made up of 15 amino acids. V was shortened by 1 base and J by 6 bases, with 16 bases between the two germline ends. CDR1 and CDR2 (germline): SGHVS, FQNEAQ. The CDR3 sequence is CASSLGRRDLGEQYF. The CDR3 region has the DNA TGTGCCAGCAGCTTAGGGCGGAGGGACCTCGGCGAGCAGTACTTC.

The table lists this clonotype with a few counts. The V call is TRBV7-9, the J call TRBJ1-1; D is possibly TRBD1 (6 bases). The V gene's germline CDR1 is SEHNR and CDR2 FQNEAQ (reference sequence). This CDR3 is built from 14 residues. Trimming took 6 bases from V and 1 from J, leaving 12 bases between them. Here the CDR3 DNA reads TGTGCCAGCAGGATTGGACAGCCGAACACTGAAGCTTTCTTT. Translated: CASRIGQPNTEAFF.

The J gene is TRBJ1-1, the V gene TRBV12-3 or TRBV12-4, with D tentatively TRBD1 (6 bases). V was clipped by 2 bases and J by 5 bases, with 15 bases between them. The CDR3 runs to 15 residues. DNA for the CDR3: TGTGCCAGCAGTTTATCCCCCACAGGGAATACTGAAGCTTTCTTT. Residues: CASSLSPTGNTEAFF.

The chain carries TRBV4-1 and TRBJ2-1, with D perhaps matching TRBD1 or TRBD2 (5 bases each). The CDR3 totals 14 residues. The V gene lost 4 bases and the J gene lost 13 bases, with 20 bases spanning the gap. Germline CDR1 is MGHRA and CDR2 is YSYEKL. Here the CDR3 reads CASSPTGDGRAQFF. The CDR3 DNA sequence: TGCGCCAGCAGCCCGACCGGGGACGGCCGGGCTCAGTTCTTC.

A few counts support this clonotype. The chain links TRBV28 to TRBJ2-1; D ambiguous. The CDR3 has 15 amino acids. V was clipped by 3 bases and J by 3 bases, with 12 bases between them. Per the germline V gene, CDR1 is MDHEN and CDR2 is SYDVKM. CDR3 DNA sequence: TGTGCCAGCAGTTTTTCTAGGATGCACTACAATGAGCAGTTCTTC. Protein product: CASSFSRMHYNEQFF.

This clonotype appeared a few times. V and J are TRBV20-1 and TRBJ2-3; 13 nucleotides align to TRBD2. The CDR3 runs to 17 residues. V lost 1 base to trimming and J lost 0 bases; unmatched junction nucleotides: 4. Looked up from germline, CDR1 is DFQATT and CDR2 is SNEGSKA (reference sequence). The CDR3 region has the DNA TGCAGTGCTAGAGGGGGACTAGCGGGGTCTAGCACAGATACGCAGTATTTT. Protein: CSARGGLAGSSTDTQYF.

A few counts support this clonotype. This chain connects TRBV4-1 to TRBJ1-2; no firm D call. The CDR3 contains 14 residues. Looked up from germline, CDR1 is MGHRA and CDR2 is YSYEKL. The germline V and J ends were trimmed by 4 bases and 1 base, with 10 bases remaining between them. This CDR3 reads CASSPVGSNYGYTF. The CDR3 DNA sequence: TGCGCCAGCAGCCCCGTGGGGAGTAACTATGGCTACACCTTC.

The chain combines TRBV7-2 with TRBJ2-7; the match to TRBD2 covers 14 bases. This CDR3 contains 14 residues. Per the germline V gene, CDR1 is SGHTA and CDR2 is FQGNSA. The trim removed 7 bases at V and 4 bases at J, leaving 3 bases unmatched. The CDR3 nucleotides are TGTGCCAGCACCGGGACTAGCGGGGGATACGAGCAGTACTTC. Residues: CASTGTSGGYEQYF.

The J gene is TRBJ2-2, the V gene TRBV7-6; D remains ambiguous. The CDR3 consists of 17 residues. V lost 3 bases to trimming and J lost 0 bases, with 14 bases between them. From germline, CDR1 is SGHVS and CDR2 FNYEAQ. Here the CDR3 reads CASSFATRNSNTGELFF. DNA of the CDR3: TGTGCCAGCAGCTTCGCGACACGGAACTCGAACACCGGGGAGCTGTTTTTT.

A word on this clonotype: This may arise from a read error, as a much more abundant clone is one base away. Here the CDR3 omits its conserved ending phenylalanine or tryptophan, so a read error is the likely source. The gene calls are TRBV7-6 and TRBJ2-7; the D is unclear. The CDR3 has 14 amino acids. CDR1 and CDR2 from the germline V gene are SGHVS and FNYEAQ. V was clipped by 2 bases and J by 0 bases, with 8 bases between them. This chain's CDR3 is CASSLMGSSYEQYL. CDR3 sequence (DNA): TGTGCCAGCAGCTTAATGGGTAGCTCCTACGAGCAGTACTTA.

The chain carries TRBV19 and TRBJ1-1, with no clear D. The V end lost 5 bases, the J end lost 1 base, and 8 bases lay between the germline ends. Germline V CDR1 and CDR2: LNHDA, SQIVND (reference sequence). The CDR3 loop spans 13 amino acids. The CDR3: CASSEDPNTEAFF. In nucleotides, the CDR3 is TGTGCCAGTAGTGAGGACCCGAACACTGAAGCTTTCTTT. The variable domain in full, with the rest retrieved from reference TRBV19 and TRBJ1-1, is DGGITQSPKYLFRKEGQNVTLSCEQNLNHDAMYWYRQDPGQGLRLIYYSQIVNDFQKGDIAEGYSVSREKKESFPLTVTSAQKNPTAFYLCASSEDPNTEAFFGQGTRLTVV.

The chain uses TRBV7-9 and TRBJ1-5; D gene uncertain. Germline V gives CDR1 SEHNR, CDR2 FQNEAQ (reference sequence). The CDR3 runs 14 residues. Trimming removed 5 bases at V and 3 bases at J, with 11 bases between. CDR3 amino acids: CASSLGPYNQPQHF. In nucleotides, the CDR3 is TGTGCCAGCAGCCTTGGACCCTACAATCAGCCCCAGCATTTT.

The chain joins TRBV7-2 to TRBJ2-2; 7 bases agree with TRBD2. CDR1 is SGHTA and CDR2 is FQGNSA in the germline V gene. This CDR3 spans 14 amino acids. V lost 3 bases and J lost 7; bases outside the gene matches: 5. In DNA, the CDR3 is TGTGCCAGCAGCTTTCGGGAGCGGGGCGGGGAGCTGTTTTTT. Its protein product is CASSFRERGGELFF.

Only one count was recorded for this clonotype. It may be a read error: a sequence one base away is much more abundant. V and J are TRBV7-2 and TRBJ2-7; D is ambiguous. CDR1 and CDR2 (germline): SGHTA, FQGNSA. Trimming removed 5 bases from V and 5 bases from J, with 19 bases in between. This CDR3 spans 15 amino acids. CDR3 amino acids: CASSRKGGIGNEQYF. CDR3 sequence (DNA): TGTGCCAGCAGCCGCAAGGGCGGCATTGGAAACGAGCAGTACTTC.

The table lists this clonotype with many counts. The CDR3 coding sequence is TGTGCCAGCAGCTTAGCGTCCAGGGGGGATCAGCCCCAGCATTTT. Translating it yields CASSLASRGDQPQHF. The chain is built from TRBV7-8 and TRBJ1-5, with 7 nucleotides matching TRBD1. The germline V gene has CDR1 SGHVS and CDR2 FQNEAQ. Trimming cost V 0 bases and J 5 bases; bases outside gene matches: 4. There are 15 residues in the CDR3.

This clonotype occurred once. The chain links TRBV27 to TRBJ2-7, with TRBD1 matching over 9 bases. The CDR3 is 15 residues long. Germline-derived CDR1 and CDR2 are MNHEY and SMNVEV (reference sequence). V gave up 4 bases and J gave up 3 bases; unmatched junction bases: 7. CDR3: CASSSHRDRVYEQYF. The CDR3 region has the DNA TGTGCCAGCAGTTCACACCGGGACAGGGTCTACGAGCAGTACTTC.